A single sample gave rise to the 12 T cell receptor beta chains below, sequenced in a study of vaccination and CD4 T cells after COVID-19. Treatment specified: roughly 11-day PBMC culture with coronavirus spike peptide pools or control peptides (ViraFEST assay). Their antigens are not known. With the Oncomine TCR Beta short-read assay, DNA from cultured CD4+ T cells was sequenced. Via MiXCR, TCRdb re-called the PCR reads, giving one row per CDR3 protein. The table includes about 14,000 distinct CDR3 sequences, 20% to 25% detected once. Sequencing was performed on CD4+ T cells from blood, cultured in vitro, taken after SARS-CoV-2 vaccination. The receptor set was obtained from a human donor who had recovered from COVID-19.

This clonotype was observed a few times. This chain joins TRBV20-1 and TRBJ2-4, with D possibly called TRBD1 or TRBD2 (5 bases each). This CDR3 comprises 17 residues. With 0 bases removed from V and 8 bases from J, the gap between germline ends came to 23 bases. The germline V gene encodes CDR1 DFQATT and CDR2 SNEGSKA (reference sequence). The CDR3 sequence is CSARDQNSGAPRDIQYF. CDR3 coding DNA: TGCAGTGCTAGAGATCAAAACTCCGGGGCCCCCAGAGACATTCAGTACTTC.

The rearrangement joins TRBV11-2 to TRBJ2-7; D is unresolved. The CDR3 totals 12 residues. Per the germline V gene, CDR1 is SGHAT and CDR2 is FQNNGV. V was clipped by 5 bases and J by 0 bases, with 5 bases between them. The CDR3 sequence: CASSPSSYEQYF. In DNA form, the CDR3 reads TGTGCCAGCAGCCCAAGCTCCTACGAGCAGTACTTC.

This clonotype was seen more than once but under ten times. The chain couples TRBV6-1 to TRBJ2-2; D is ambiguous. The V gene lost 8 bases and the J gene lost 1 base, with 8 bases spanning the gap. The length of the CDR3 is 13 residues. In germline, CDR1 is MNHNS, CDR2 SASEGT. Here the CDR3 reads CASQPRNTGELFF. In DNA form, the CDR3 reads TGTGCCAGCCAACCCCGGAACACCGGGGAGCTGTTTTTT.

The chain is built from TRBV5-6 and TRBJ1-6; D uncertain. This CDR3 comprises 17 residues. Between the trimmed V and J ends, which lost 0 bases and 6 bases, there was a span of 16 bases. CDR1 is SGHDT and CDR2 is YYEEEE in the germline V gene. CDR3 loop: CASSLVAHKLVNSPLHF. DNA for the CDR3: TGTGCCAGCAGCTTGGTGGCACATAAGCTGGTTAATTCACCCCTCCACTTT.

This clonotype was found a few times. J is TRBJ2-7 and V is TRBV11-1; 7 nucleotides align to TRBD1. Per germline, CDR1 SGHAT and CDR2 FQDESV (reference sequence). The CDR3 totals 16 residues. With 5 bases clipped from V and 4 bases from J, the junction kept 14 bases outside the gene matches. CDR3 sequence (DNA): TGTGCCAGCAGCGCGGAGCCCGGGACAGAGAATTACGAGCAGTACTTC. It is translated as CASSAEPGTENYEQYF.

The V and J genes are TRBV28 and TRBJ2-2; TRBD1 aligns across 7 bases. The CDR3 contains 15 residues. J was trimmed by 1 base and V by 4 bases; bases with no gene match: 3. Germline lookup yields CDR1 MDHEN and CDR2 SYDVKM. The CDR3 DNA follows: TGTGCCAGCAGTTCCCCAGGGGGGAACACCGGGGAGCTGTTTTTT. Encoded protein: CASSSPGGNTGELFF. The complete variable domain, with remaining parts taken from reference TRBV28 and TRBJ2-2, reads DVKVTQSSRYLVKRTGEKVFLECVQDMDHENMFWYRQDPGLGLRLIYFSYDVKMKEKGDIPEGYSVSREKKERFSLILESASTNQTSMYLCASSSPGGNTGELFFGEGSRLTVL.

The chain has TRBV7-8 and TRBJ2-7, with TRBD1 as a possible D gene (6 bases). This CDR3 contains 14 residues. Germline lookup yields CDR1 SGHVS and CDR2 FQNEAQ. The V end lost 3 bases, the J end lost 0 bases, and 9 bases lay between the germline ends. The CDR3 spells CASSLKTGSYEQYF. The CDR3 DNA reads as TGTGCCAGCAGCTTGAAGACAGGCTCCTACGAGCAGTACTTC.

This CDR3 reads CASRPGTGILAFF. In DNA, the CDR3 is TGTGCCAGCAGACCCGGGACAGGGATTTTGGCTTTCTTT. The V gene is TRBV7-2, the J gene TRBJ1-1, with 9 bases lining up with TRBD1. CDR1 is SGHTA, CDR2 FQGNSA, per germline. This CDR3 spans 13 amino acids. Unmatched junction bases numbered 10, after V lost 6 bases and J lost 11 bases.

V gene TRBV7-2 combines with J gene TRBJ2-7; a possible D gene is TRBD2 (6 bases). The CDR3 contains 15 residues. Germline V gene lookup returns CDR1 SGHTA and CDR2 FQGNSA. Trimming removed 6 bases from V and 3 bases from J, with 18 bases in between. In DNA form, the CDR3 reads TGTGCCAGCAGTTCACCGGGACGGGGGAACTACGAGCAGTACTTC. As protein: CASSSPGRGNYEQYF.

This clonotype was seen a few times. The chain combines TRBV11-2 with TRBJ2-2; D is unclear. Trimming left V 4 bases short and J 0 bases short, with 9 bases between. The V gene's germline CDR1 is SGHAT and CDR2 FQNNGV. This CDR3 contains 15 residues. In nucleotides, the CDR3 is TGTGCCAGCAGCTCACAGCCTCCGAACACCGGGGAGCTGTTTTTT. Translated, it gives CASSSQPPNTGELFF. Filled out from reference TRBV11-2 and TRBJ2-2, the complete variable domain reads EAGVAQSPRYKIIEKRQSVAFWCNPISGHATLYWYQQILGQGPKLLIQFQNNGVVDDSQLPKDRFSAERLKGVDSTLKIQPAKLEDSAVYLCASSSQPPNTGELFFGEGSRLTVL.

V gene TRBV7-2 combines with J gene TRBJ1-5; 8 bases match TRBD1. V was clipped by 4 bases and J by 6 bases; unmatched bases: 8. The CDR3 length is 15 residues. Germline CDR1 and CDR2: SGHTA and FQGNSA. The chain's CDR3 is CASSSRTGSPQPQHF. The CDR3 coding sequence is TGTGCCAGCAGCTCTCGGACAGGGAGCCCTCAGCCCCAGCATTTT.

CDR3 region: CASSRETPNTEAFF. The CDR3 DNA sequence: TGTGCCAGCAGCCGAGAGACACCAAACACTGAAGCTTTCTTT. This chain uses TRBV14 with TRBJ1-1; no reliable D call. The CDR3 is made up of 14 amino acids. Trimming shortened V by 4 bases and J by 2 bases, and 11 bases separated the two germline ends. CDR1 SGHDN and CDR2 FVKESK come from the germline V gene.